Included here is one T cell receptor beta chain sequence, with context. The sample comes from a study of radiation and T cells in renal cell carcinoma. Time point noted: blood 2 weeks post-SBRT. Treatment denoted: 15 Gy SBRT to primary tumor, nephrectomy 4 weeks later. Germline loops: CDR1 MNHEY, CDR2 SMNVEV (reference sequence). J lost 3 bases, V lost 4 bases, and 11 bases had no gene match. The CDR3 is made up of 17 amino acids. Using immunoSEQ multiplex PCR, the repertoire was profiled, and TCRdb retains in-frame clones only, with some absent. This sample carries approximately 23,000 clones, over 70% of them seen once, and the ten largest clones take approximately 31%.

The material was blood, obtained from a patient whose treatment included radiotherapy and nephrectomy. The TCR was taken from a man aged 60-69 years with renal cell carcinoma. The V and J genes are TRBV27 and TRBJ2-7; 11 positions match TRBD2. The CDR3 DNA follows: TGTGCCAGCAGTTCCCGCCTCAGACTAGCGGGGTTCTACGAGCAGTACTTC. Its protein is CASSSRLRLAGFYEQYF.